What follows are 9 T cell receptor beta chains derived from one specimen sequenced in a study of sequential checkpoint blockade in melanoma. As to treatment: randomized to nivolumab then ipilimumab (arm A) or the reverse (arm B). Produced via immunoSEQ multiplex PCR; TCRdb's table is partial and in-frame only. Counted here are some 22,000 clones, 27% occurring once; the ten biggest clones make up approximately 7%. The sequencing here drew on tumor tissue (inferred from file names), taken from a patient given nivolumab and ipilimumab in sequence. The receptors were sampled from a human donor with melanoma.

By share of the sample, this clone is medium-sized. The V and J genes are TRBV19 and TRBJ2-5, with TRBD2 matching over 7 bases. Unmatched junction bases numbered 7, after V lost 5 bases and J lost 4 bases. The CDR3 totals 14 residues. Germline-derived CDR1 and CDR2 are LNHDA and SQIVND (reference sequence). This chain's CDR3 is CASSFLAERETQYF. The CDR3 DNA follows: TGTGCCAGTAGTTTTCTAGCGGAAAGAGAGACCCAGTACTTC.

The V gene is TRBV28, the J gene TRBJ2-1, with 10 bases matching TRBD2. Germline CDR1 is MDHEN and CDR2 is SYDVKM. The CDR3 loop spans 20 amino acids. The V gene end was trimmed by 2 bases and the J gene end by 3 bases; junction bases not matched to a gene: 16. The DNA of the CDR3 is TGTGCCAGCAGTTTAAGTCTAGGGGGTCCTAGCGGGAGTTTCTACAATGAGCAGTTCTTC. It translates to CASSLSLGGPSGSFYNEQFF. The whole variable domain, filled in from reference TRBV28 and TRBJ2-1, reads DVKVTQSSRYLVKRTGEKVFLECVQDMDHENMFWYRQDPGLGLRLIYFSYDVKMKEKGDIPEGYSVSREKKERFSLILESASTNQTSMYLCASSLSLGGPSGSFYNEQFFGPGTRLTVL.

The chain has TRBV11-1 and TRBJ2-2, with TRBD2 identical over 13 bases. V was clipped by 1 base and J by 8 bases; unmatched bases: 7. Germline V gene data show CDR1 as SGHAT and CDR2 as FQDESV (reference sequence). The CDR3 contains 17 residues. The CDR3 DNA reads TGTGCCAGCAGCTTAGATGGACTAGCGGGAGTATCGGGGGAGCTGTTTTTT. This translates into CASSLDGLAGVSGELFF.

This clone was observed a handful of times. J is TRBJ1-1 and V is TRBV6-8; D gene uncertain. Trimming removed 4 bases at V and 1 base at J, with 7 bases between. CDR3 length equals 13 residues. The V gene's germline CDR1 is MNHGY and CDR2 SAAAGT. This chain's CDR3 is CASSFWSNTEAFF. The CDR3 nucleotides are TGTGCCAGCAGTTTTTGGTCGAACACTGAAGCTTTCTTT.

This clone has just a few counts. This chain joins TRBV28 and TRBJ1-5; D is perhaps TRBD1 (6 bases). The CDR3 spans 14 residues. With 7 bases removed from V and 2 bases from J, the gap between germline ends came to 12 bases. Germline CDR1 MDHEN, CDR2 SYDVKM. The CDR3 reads CASMQGGGNQPQHF. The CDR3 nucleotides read TGTGCCAGCATGCAAGGGGGTGGCAATCAGCCCCAGCATTTT.

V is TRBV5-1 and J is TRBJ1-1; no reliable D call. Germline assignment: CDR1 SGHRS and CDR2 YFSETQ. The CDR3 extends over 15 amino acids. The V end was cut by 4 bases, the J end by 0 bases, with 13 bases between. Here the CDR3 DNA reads TGCGCCAGCAGCGCTGGCGGGGTGATGAACACTGAAGCTTTCTTT. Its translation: CASSAGGVMNTEAFF.

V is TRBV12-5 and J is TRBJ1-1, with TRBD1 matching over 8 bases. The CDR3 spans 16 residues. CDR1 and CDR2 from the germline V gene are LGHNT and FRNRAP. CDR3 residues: CASNVYAGGNDTEAFF. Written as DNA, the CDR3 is TGTGCCAGCAATGTTTATGCAGGGGGCAACGACACTGAAGCTTTCTTT.

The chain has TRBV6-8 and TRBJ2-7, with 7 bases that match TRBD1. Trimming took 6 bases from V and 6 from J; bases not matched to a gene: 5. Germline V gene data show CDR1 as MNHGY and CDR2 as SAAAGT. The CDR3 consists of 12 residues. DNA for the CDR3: TGTGCCAGCAGAGCGACAGGGATCGAGCAGTACTTC. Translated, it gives CASRATGIEQYF.

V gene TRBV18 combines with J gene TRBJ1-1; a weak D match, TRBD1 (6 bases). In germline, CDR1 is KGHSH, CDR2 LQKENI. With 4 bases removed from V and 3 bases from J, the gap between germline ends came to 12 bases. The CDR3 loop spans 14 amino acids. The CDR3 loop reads CASSRGGADTEAFF. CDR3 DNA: TGTGCCAGCTCACGTGGGGGGGCGGACACTGAAGCTTTCTTT.